This T cell receptor (beta chain) was captured by sequencing in a study of spatial heterogeneity in lung cancer. General study results and limits: For expanded intratumoral alpha and beta TCRs, counts tracked tumor mutation counts.

Stated time point: sample taken at primary tumor resection. The donor group consisted of 72 patients who had untreated, early-stage non-small cell lung cancer. This CDR3 has 15 residues. Germline CDR1 SGHRS, CDR2 YFSETQ. The V segment lost 0 bases and the J segment 9 bases; nucleotides outside the gene matches: 5. About this clonotype: Its specificity is unknown.

One entry per CDR3 protein results from TCRdb running MiXCR on the 5' RACE reads. The repertoire holds some 4,800 distinct CDR3 sequences, 8.4% seen once, with about 15% in the top ten. The clonotype was recovered from a female donor with early-stage non-small cell lung cancer. Sequenced material: lung tumor tissue, taken at surgery. This chain joins TRBV5-1 and TRBJ1-4; 10 bases align to TRBD1. The CDR3 DNA is TGCGCCAGCAGCTTGGGGGGACAGGGGAATAAAAAACTGTTTTTT. Translating gives CASSLGGQGNKKLFF.